The 22 T cell receptor beta chains presented below share a single source sample, sequenced in a study of response to subunit inactivated influenza vaccine. TCRdb re-called the RT-PCR reads with MiXCR, one entry per CDR3 protein. The top ten clones hold approximately 10% of a sample with 700,000 to 900,000 distinct CDR3 sequences, around 20% of them seen once. Sequenced here: PBMCs from blood, sampled roughly 5 days after vaccination. The origin of the receptors is a man aged 50-60 years who received an inactivated influenza vaccine.

This clonotype was observed many times. The rearrangement uses TRBV20-1 and TRBJ2-3, with a possible D match to TRBD2 (6 bases). V was cut by 3 bases and J by 8 bases, with 15 bases left in between. Per germline, CDR1 DFQATT and CDR2 SNEGSKA (reference sequence). The CDR3 is 13 amino acids. In nucleotides, the CDR3 is TGCAGTGCTAGCGGGAGTTTTATCGGTACGCAGTATTTT. Translated, it gives CSASGSFIGTQYF.

The V gene is TRBV28, the J gene TRBJ2-7, with TRBD1 matching 10 bases. After removal of 6 bases from V and 1 base from J, the junction contained 12 bases not matched to a gene. The CDR3 is 17 amino acids. In germline, CDR1 is MDHEN, CDR2 SYDVKM. CDR3 DNA sequence: TGTGCCAGCAGCTACGACCCCGGGACAGGGGCTTCCTACGAGCAGTACTTC. It translates to CASSYDPGTGASYEQYF.

This clonotype was seen more than once but under ten times. This chain links TRBV6-5 with TRBJ2-1, with D possibly being TRBD2 (6 bases). The CDR3 is 13 amino acids. Trimming stripped 0 bases from V and 7 bases from J, with 7 bases between. Germline lookup yields CDR1 MNHEY and CDR2 SVGAGI. This chain's CDR3 is CASSYSAGNEQFF. The CDR3, as DNA: TGTGCCAGCAGTTACTCGGCGGGGAATGAGCAGTTCTTC.

The table lists this clonotype with many counts. This rearrangement joins TRBV6-2 or TRBV6-3 to TRBJ2-3; D uncertain. The V gene's germline CDR1 is MNHEY and CDR2 SVGEGT. V was clipped by 5 bases and J by 2 bases, with 17 bases between them. The CDR3 is 16 residues long. In DNA form, the CDR3 reads TGTGCCAGCAGTACTGGGGTGGGCTCGAACACAGATACGCAGTATTTT. Residues: CASSTGVGSNTDTQYF.

This clonotype was observed a handful of times. J is TRBJ2-1 and V is TRBV12-3 or TRBV12-4, with 12 bases aligning to TRBD2. V gave up 2 bases and J gave up 6 bases; unmatched junction bases: 8. The CDR3 contains 17 residues. CDR3 coding DNA: TGTGCCAGCAGTTTACTTGGGACTAGCGGGTACCCCAATGAGCAGTTCTTC. Protein product: CASSLLGTSGYPNEQFF.

The chain links TRBV20-1 to TRBJ2-1; D remains ambiguous. Trimming stripped 3 bases from V and 6 bases from J, with 15 bases between. Germline CDR1 reads DFQATT; CDR2 reads SNEGSKA (reference sequence). The CDR3 contains 14 residues. For the CDR3, the DNA is TGCAGTGCTAGCGCTCGCGGAAGGGTCAATGAGCAGTTCTTC. Its protein product is CSASARGRVNEQFF.

This clonotype was seen a handful of times. V is TRBV6-1 and J is TRBJ2-1, with TRBD2 matching 14 bases. The junction had 8 bases not matched to a gene; V was cut back by 10 bases and J by 6 bases. CDR1 and CDR2 (germline): MNHNS, SASEGT. CDR3 length equals 15 residues. The CDR3 coding sequence is TGTGCCACCGCGACTAGCGGGGGGGTAGGCAATGAGCAGTTCTTC. Encoded protein: CATATSGGVGNEQFF.

The chain recombines TRBV6-1 with TRBJ2-7; D is unresolved. Looked up from germline, CDR1 is MNHNS and CDR2 is SASEGT. V gave up 7 bases and J gave up 2 bases, with 12 bases separating them. The CDR3 sequence is 13 residues long. CDR3: CASTQVYPYEQYF. CDR3 nucleotides: TGTGCCAGCACCCAGGTTTATCCCTACGAGCAGTACTTC.

This clonotype was detected only a few times. The chain recombines TRBV4-3 with TRBJ2-3; a weak D match, TRBD2 (5 bases). With 0 bases removed from V and 1 base from J, the gap between germline ends came to 11 bases. The CDR3 is made up of 16 amino acids. In germline, CDR1 is LGHNA, CDR2 YSLEER. The CDR3 nucleotides read TGCGCCAGCAGCCAAGATGGAGGCAGACGCACAGATACGCAGTATTTT. Its protein product is CASSQDGGRRTDTQYF.

The DNA for the CDR3 is TGCGCCAGCAGTCCCAACGGCAGGGGAAACACCATATATTTT. This sequence encodes CASSPNGRGNTIYF. This chain joins TRBV5-1 and TRBJ1-3; D is unclear. V was pared by 5 bases and J by 4 bases, with 13 bases between. The germline V gene encodes CDR1 SGHRS and CDR2 YFSETQ. The CDR3 covers 14 residues.

The chain recombines TRBV5-6 with TRBJ2-3; D gene uncertain. Germline CDR1 is SGHDT and CDR2 is YYEEEE. Between the trimmed V and J ends, which lost 4 bases and 6 bases, there was a span of 9 bases. The CDR3 length is 12 residues. The CDR3 sequence: CASSPGCDTQYF. The CDR3 coding sequence is TGTGCCAGCAGCCCCGGGTGCGATACGCAGTATTTT.

This clonotype was seen a few times. V is TRBV5-1 and J is TRBJ2-3, with D perhaps TRBD1 (5 bases). The CDR3 runs to 15 residues. Between the trimmed V and J ends, which lost 0 bases and 6 bases, there was a span of 14 bases. Per germline, CDR1 SGHRS and CDR2 YFSETQ. The CDR3, as DNA: TGCGCCAGCAGCTTGGGGACACAAATTGAGGATACGCAGTATTTT. It yields the protein CASSLGTQIEDTQYF.

This clonotype was picked up a small number of times. The chain couples TRBV7-9 to TRBJ2-7, with D possibly TRBD2 on 5 matching bases. The CDR3 sequence is 13 residues long. The germline V and J ends were trimmed by 5 bases and 6 bases, with 14 bases remaining between them. Germline V lookup: CDR1 SEHNR, CDR2 FQNEAQ (reference sequence). DNA for the CDR3: TGTGCCAGCAGCCACGACCGGGGATTCGAGCAGTACTTC. Translation: CASSHDRGFEQYF.

V usage is TRBV15 and J usage is TRBJ2-5; D remains unclear. V was trimmed by 0 bases and J by 2 bases, leaving 10 bases between them. The germline CDR1 and CDR2 sequences are LNHNV and YYDKDF (reference sequence). The CDR3 runs to 15 residues. CDR3: CATSREVNYQETQYF. Written as DNA, the CDR3 is TGTGCCACCAGCAGAGAGGTCAACTATCAAGAGACCCAGTACTTC.

The chain uses TRBV3-1 and TRBJ2-1; 7 bases map to TRBD2. The CDR3 has 22 amino acids. Germline lookup yields CDR1 LGHDT and CDR2 YNNKEL (reference sequence). With V trimmed by 4 bases and J by 5 bases, 29 bases remained unmatched. CDR3 nucleotide sequence: TGTGCCAGCAGCCCCCTCCCACGTTTAGCTAGCGGAAGCCGAAAAAGACACAATGAGCAGTTCTTC. Its protein product is CASSPLPRLASGSRKRHNEQFF.

V and J are TRBV20-1 and TRBJ2-7; D tentatively reads TRBD1 or TRBD2 (5 bases each). CDR1 and CDR2 (germline): DFQATT, SNEGSKA (reference sequence). The CDR3 length is 12 residues. Trimming stripped 4 bases from V and 3 bases from J, with 10 bases between. CDR3 residues: CSAIRDLYEQYF. The CDR3 region has the DNA TGCAGTGCTATCCGGGACCTCTACGAGCAGTACTTC.

V gene TRBV7-2 combines with J gene TRBJ2-1; D is perhaps TRBD1 (5 bases). This CDR3 is 16 amino acids long. Germline CDR1 SGHTA, CDR2 FQGNSA. Trimming left V 0 bases short and J 3 bases short, with 12 bases between. DNA for the CDR3: TGTGCCAGCAGCTTAGCCCCAGGGATAGGCTACAATGAGCAGTTCTTC. Translated: CASSLAPGIGYNEQFF.

The chain has TRBV5-1 and TRBJ1-2, with D possibly being TRBD1 (5 bases). Germline CDR1 reads SGHRS; CDR2 reads YFSETQ. The CDR3 length is 14 residues. The ends were cut back, 2 bases at V and 4 bases at J, with 12 bases in the middle. CDR3 in amino acids: CASSLDRPVYGYTF. CDR3 coding DNA: TGCGCCAGCAGCTTAGACAGACCCGTCTATGGCTACACCTTC.

V usage is TRBV6-1 and J usage is TRBJ2-7; tentative D call: TRBD1 (5 bases). The CDR3 extends over 14 amino acids. V dropped 3 bases and J dropped 0 bases, with 9 bases sitting between them. Germline loops: CDR1 MNHNS, CDR2 SASEGT. The CDR3 nucleotides read TGTGCCAGCAGTGAGACAGCAAGCTCCTACGAGCAGTACTTC. Its translation: CASSETASSYEQYF.

The chain's CDR3 is CATTSGDSYEQYF. The DNA of the CDR3 is TGTGCCACTACTAGCGGCGACTCCTACGAGCAGTACTTC. V usage is TRBV28 and J usage is TRBJ2-7, with 8 nucleotides matching TRBD2. Trimming took 10 bases from V and 0 from J; bases not matched to a gene: 5. CDR1 is MDHEN and CDR2 is SYDVKM in the germline V gene. This CDR3 has 13 amino acids.

In its sample, this clonotype was seen a few times. The chain joins TRBV20-1 to TRBJ1-2, with 9 nucleotides matching TRBD1. Germline-derived CDR1 and CDR2 are DFQATT and SNEGSKA (reference sequence). This CDR3 comprises 13 residues. V shed 6 bases and J 9 bases; nucleotides not matched to a gene: 11. CDR3 region: CSAGPGTGYRYTF. The CDR3 DNA sequence: TGCAGTGCCGGCCCCGGGACAGGGTACCGCTACACCTTC.

The rearrangement uses TRBV5-4 and TRBJ2-1, with 13 bases fitting TRBD2. V shed 4 bases and J 5 bases; nucleotides not matched to a gene: 6. In germline, CDR1 is SGHNT, CDR2 YYREEE (reference sequence). The CDR3 covers 16 residues. The CDR3, as DNA: TGTGCCAGCAGCATACTGACTAGCGGGAGGAACAATGAGCAGTTCTTC. Translating it yields CASSILTSGRNNEQFF.